Listed below are T cell receptor beta chains from one sample, sequenced in a study of blood T cell repertoires in COVID-19. Repertoires were generated with immunoSEQ multiplex PCR, while TCRdb's copy carries only in-frame clones and drops some. The sample holds around 91,000 clones, about 85% seen once. Sequenced sample: peripheral blood. These TCRs come from a human donor in a cohort sampled during active COVID-19. Both conserved end residues are part of each CDR3. The order of the fields is V gene, J gene, D gene, clone size, CDR3 DNA, CDR3 protein. The D gene is left open where the match is weak. A row's size may be missing; if present it is once, few, many or a size class.

v_call: TRBV24-1; j_call: TRBJ2-5; d_call: .; clone_size: .; cdr3_nt: TGTGCCACCAGTGACCCCATCAGGGAGACCCAGTACTTC; cdr3_aa: CATSDPIRETQYF
v_call: TRBV11-2; j_call: TRBJ1-2; d_call: .; clone_size: .; cdr3_nt: TGTGCCAGCAGCTTAGGAAGGCAGGTCTATGGCTACACCTTC; cdr3_aa: CASSLGRQVYGYTF
v_call: TRBV27; j_call: TRBJ2-7; d_call: TRBD1; clone_size: few; cdr3_nt: TGTGCCAGCAGCCCGGACAGGAACTACGAGCAGTACTTC; cdr3_aa: CASSPDRNYEQYF
v_call: TRBV6-2/TRBV6-3; j_call: TRBJ1-6; d_call: .; clone_size: few; cdr3_nt: TGTGCCAGCAGTTACGCGGGAACCCTCCACTTT; cdr3_aa: CASSYAGTLHF
v_call: TRBV7-9; j_call: TRBJ2-3; d_call: .; clone_size: .; cdr3_nt: TGTGCCAGCAGCTTAGTCGGCAGGGAGGCAGATACGCAGTATTTT; cdr3_aa: CASSLVGREADTQYF
v_call: TRBV11-2; j_call: TRBJ2-7; d_call: TRBD2; clone_size: .; cdr3_nt: TGTGCCAGCAGCCTCCGCACGGGGAGGGTGGAATACGAGCAGTACTTC; cdr3_aa: CASSLRTGRVEYEQYF
v_call: TRBV19; j_call: TRBJ2-3; d_call: .; clone_size: few; cdr3_nt: TGTGCCAGTAGTATTAGCTCCCTCCTCACAGATACGCAGTATTTT; cdr3_aa: CASSISSLLTDTQYF
v_call: TRBV5-1; j_call: TRBJ2-3; d_call: TRBD1; clone_size: .; cdr3_nt: TGCGCCAGCAGCGCCAGACAGGGTGATACGCAGTATTTT; cdr3_aa: CASSARQGDTQYF
v_call: TRBV11-3; j_call: TRBJ2-1; d_call: TRBD2; clone_size: .; cdr3_nt: TGTGCCAGCAGCTCTAGCGGGAGGAAAAATGAGCAGTTCTTC; cdr3_aa: CASSSSGRKNEQFF
v_call: TRBV6-5; j_call: TRBJ1-3; d_call: .; clone_size: .; cdr3_nt: TGTGCCAGCAGTTACTCTCAGGGGAGAGGAAACACCATATATTTT; cdr3_aa: CASSYSQGRGNTIYF
v_call: TRBV7-9; j_call: TRBJ2-7; d_call: .; clone_size: .; cdr3_nt: TGTGCCAGCAGCTTAGGGGCCACCCCGAGCTCCTACGAGCAGTACTTC; cdr3_aa: CASSLGATPSSYEQYF
v_call: TRBV6-2/TRBV6-3; j_call: TRBJ2-7; d_call: .; clone_size: .; cdr3_nt: TGTGCCAGCAGCCTAGTCCACGAGCAGTACTTC; cdr3_aa: CASSLVHEQYF
v_call: TRBV24-1; j_call: TRBJ1-1; d_call: .; clone_size: .; cdr3_nt: TGTGCCACCAGTGACTCCGGGACAACGAACACTGAAGCTTTCTTT; cdr3_aa: CATSDSGTTNTEAFF
v_call: TRBV11-2; j_call: TRBJ2-7; d_call: .; clone_size: .; cdr3_nt: TGTGCCAGCAGCTTAGGGGGGGCTAGCGGCTCCTACGAGCAGTACTTC; cdr3_aa: CASSLGGASGSYEQYF
v_call: TRBV10-3; j_call: TRBJ2-7; d_call: .; clone_size: .; cdr3_nt: TGTGCCATCCTGGCAGGGAACTACGAGCAGTACTTC; cdr3_aa: CAILAGNYEQYF
v_call: TRBV6-5; j_call: TRBJ2-5; d_call: TRBD2; clone_size: .; cdr3_nt: TGTGCCAGCAGTTTCCAATGGGCGGGAGGGGGAGAGACCCAGTACTTC; cdr3_aa: CASSFQWAGGGETQYF
v_call: TRBV7-9; j_call: TRBJ2-7; d_call: .; clone_size: few; cdr3_nt: TGTGCCAGCAGCTTAGACGGGGTATCGGGGAGGCAGTACTTC; cdr3_aa: CASSLDGVSGRQYF
v_call: TRBV9; j_call: TRBJ2-3; d_call: .; clone_size: .; cdr3_nt: TGTGCCAGCAGCGTAGTGGGGCAAGATACGCAGTATTTT; cdr3_aa: CASSVVGQDTQYF
v_call: TRBV6-1; j_call: TRBJ1-2; d_call: TRBD1; clone_size: .; cdr3_nt: TGTGCCAGCAGTGATAGGGACAGGGCTGGCTACACCTTC; cdr3_aa: CASSDRDRAGYTF
v_call: TRBV28; j_call: TRBJ1-1; d_call: TRBD1; clone_size: .; cdr3_nt: TGTGCCAGCAGTCCCCCTGGGACAGTGGGTGAAGCTTTCTTT; cdr3_aa: CASSPPGTVGEAFF
v_call: TRBV11-3; j_call: TRBJ2-2; d_call: .; clone_size: .; cdr3_nt: TGTGCCAGCAGCTTAGGGGACTCATACACCGGGGAGCTGTTTTTT; cdr3_aa: CASSLGDSYTGELFF
v_call: TRBV28; j_call: TRBJ2-7; d_call: .; clone_size: .; cdr3_nt: TGTGCCAGCAGTTTACAGGGATTTATCTACGAGCAGTACTTC; cdr3_aa: CASSLQGFIYEQYF
v_call: TRBV7-2; j_call: TRBJ2-7; d_call: TRBD1; clone_size: .; cdr3_nt: TGTGCCAGCAGCCCCCAGGGGGACAGAACCTACGAGCAGTACTTC; cdr3_aa: CASSPQGDRTYEQYF
v_call: TRBV10-3; j_call: TRBJ2-3; d_call: TRBD2; clone_size: .; cdr3_nt: TGTGCCATCAGGCTAGCGGCGGGTAGTACAGATACGCAGTATTTT; cdr3_aa: CAIRLAAGSTDTQYF
v_call: TRBV2; j_call: TRBJ1-3; d_call: TRBD1; clone_size: .; cdr3_nt: TGTGCCAGCAGTGAGGGACAGAGAGTCTCTGGAAACACCATATATTTT; cdr3_aa: CASSEGQRVSGNTIYF
v_call: TRBV10-3; j_call: TRBJ2-7; d_call: TRBD1; clone_size: .; cdr3_nt: TGTGCCATCAGTCCCGGGACAGGGGACTACGAGCAGTACTTC; cdr3_aa: CAISPGTGDYEQYF
v_call: TRBV4-2; j_call: TRBJ1-2; d_call: .; clone_size: .; cdr3_nt: TGTGCCAGCAGCCAGTCCAGAGGCTATGGCTACACCTTC; cdr3_aa: CASSQSRGYGYTF
v_call: TRBV7-2; j_call: TRBJ2-3; d_call: TRBD1; clone_size: .; cdr3_nt: TGTGCCAGCAGCCCCGGACAGGGGGGGACAGATACGCAGTATTTT; cdr3_aa: CASSPGQGGTDTQYF
v_call: TRBV4-2; j_call: TRBJ2-7; d_call: .; clone_size: .; cdr3_nt: TGTGCCAGCAGCCACGGACTTGGACCTACTTTCGGGTACGAGCAGTACTTC; cdr3_aa: CASSHGLGPTFGYEQYF
v_call: TRBV9; j_call: TRBJ2-3; d_call: TRBD2; clone_size: .; cdr3_nt: TGTGCCAGCGGGGGGGTCGGATTCACAGATACGCAGTATTTT; cdr3_aa: CASGGVGFTDTQYF
v_call: TRBV6-5; j_call: TRBJ2-1; d_call: .; clone_size: .; cdr3_nt: TGTGCCAGCAGTTACTCAGGGGCGGGAAATGAGCAGTTCTTC; cdr3_aa: CASSYSGAGNEQFF
v_call: TRBV5-4; j_call: TRBJ1-2; d_call: TRBD1; clone_size: once; cdr3_nt: TGTGCCAGCAGCTTGACGGGACAGGGCTATGGCTACACCTTC; cdr3_aa: CASSLTGQGYGYTF
v_call: TRBV9; j_call: TRBJ2-1; d_call: TRBD2; clone_size: .; cdr3_nt: TGTGCCAGCAGCGCCGGGGGGTCCTACAATGAGCAGTTCTTC; cdr3_aa: CASSAGGSYNEQFF
v_call: TRBV6-1; j_call: TRBJ1-1; d_call: .; clone_size: once; cdr3_nt: TGTGCCAGCAGTGACCAGGGTATGAACACTGAAGCTTTCTTT; cdr3_aa: CASSDQGMNTEAFF
v_call: TRBV29-1; j_call: TRBJ2-3; d_call: TRBD1; clone_size: .; cdr3_nt: TGCAGCGCGGGACAGGCAAGATTTACGCAGTATTTT; cdr3_aa: CSAGQARFTQYF
v_call: TRBV30; j_call: TRBJ2-7; d_call: .; clone_size: .; cdr3_nt: TGTGCCTGGAATCGGGGAGACGGGGAGCAGTACTTC; cdr3_aa: CAWNRGDGEQYF
v_call: TRBV19; j_call: TRBJ2-1; d_call: .; clone_size: few; cdr3_nt: TGTGCCAGTAGTATAGTAGGGAGCGGGTCCTACAATGAGCAGTTCTTC; cdr3_aa: CASSIVGSGSYNEQFF